This T cell receptor beta chain originates from a study of shared clonotypes between healthy human individuals (TCRdb year 2020). Background on the whole study: Three men and a couple of women, aged 18 to 49 years, made up the cohort. To estimate repertoire size and how much clonotypes are shared between individuals, the study performed deep sequencing of blood TCR repertoires from a few healthy adults. For each donor, CD4 naive and CD4 memory were each given three plates, CD8 naive was given two plates, and CD8 memory was given one plate. To increase sequencing depth and limit assay-specific biases, TCR repertoire library preparation and sequencing were carried out by different laboratories using diverse techniques. Leukapheresis yielded between about 0.9 and 8.9 billion PBMCs per donor. What the authors observed across the whole study: Sampling was limited to blood, and TCR repertoires in tissue likely differ from TCR repertoires in blood. Because the study included a small number of donors, the genetic and exposure-history diversity represented was limited. Pairwise subsampling indicated that sequencing depth was expected to affect the degree of clonotype sharing among donors. Naive subsets generally had larger estimated clonotype richness than memory subsets did. Even with the large sequencing depth, rarefaction of the sorted-subset datasets indicated that sequencing was incomplete. Compared with non-shared clonotypes, the clonotypes found in all four sorted-subset donors had higher generation probabilities. When several donors were compared, the shared fraction of clonotypes was about 5% for naive CD4, around 4% for naive CD8, more than 2% for memory CD4, and 0.4% for memory CD8.

Healthy HIV-negative adults with no recently reported acute infections or vaccinations were included as donors. All donors were Caucasian adults living in Nashville, Tennessee, USA. Magnetic negative selection was used to enrich CD4+ T cells, after which naive cells were positively selected on CD45RA and the negative fraction became the memory subset. After blood collection by leukapheresis, PBMCs were isolated using Ficoll-Histopaque density gradient centrifugation and then cryopreserved in the vapor phase of liquid nitrogen. Analytical flow cytometry was used to check the purity and quantity of every magnetically sorted T cell population. From each sorted fraction, genomic DNA was isolated and quantified by UV absorbance on a Nanodrop 2000c. The CDR3 runs 14 amino acids, cysteine and phenylalanine included. Here the CDR3 DNA is all that survives: 42 bases in frame from base 1. Trimming costs V 8 bases and J 2 bases, and their ends lie 12 bases apart. CDR1 KGHSH and CDR2 LQKENI were looked up in the germline V gene.

TCR CDR3 regions were amplified from genomic DNA by multiplex PCR using the deep immunoSEQ assay. Extracted genomic DNA from each cell subset was spread evenly across all wells of several immunoSEQ 96-well plates, with each plate serving as a replicate. Each replicate PCR for sorted subsets received around 0.2 ug genomic DNA, equal to roughly 30,000 T cell genomes. Purified libraries were quantified with a Qubit 3.0 fluorometer, sized on a Bioanalyzer 2100, and re-quantified with the KAPA Library Quantification kit. A separate single-read 150-cycle Illumina NextSeq 550 flow cell was used to sequence each immunoSEQ 96-well plate. The source study handled its data this way. The immunoSEQ output contained only junctional sequences without quality scores, so filtering could not match that applied to full-length reads. To assign V/J genes and CDR3, sequences were annotated against IMGT germline references using PyIR, a Python wrapper for IgBLAST v1.9. Any read was removed if the V/J assignment was weak (E-value above 1e-6), the CDR3 was missing, or the read contained stop codons, out-of-frame junctions, or ambiguous translated residues. V3J clonotypes were defined by identical inferred V gene, J gene, and CDR3 amino acid sequence. Percentage overlap between repertoires was computed as shared unique clonotypes divided by the size of the smaller repertoire. Three approaches were used to assess repertoire richness: RTK rarefaction, the Chao1 estimator, and Recon v2.1 estimates of unobserved clonotypes. Generation probabilities were computed with OLGA for all TCRbeta clonotypes obtained by the gDNA method from several donors. This immuneACCESS table, as held by TCRdb, lists in-frame sequences with V and J called but not all clones. Of the missing ones, under half trace to an unresolved V gene in checked studies; the others have no known cause. D and trimming were read from the DNA, whereas the V and J calls and clone size are those reported in that table. This sample holds 2 million to 3 million clones; more than 85% were observed only once. The ten largest clones represent roughly 0.39% of the sample.

With respect to this clone: The antigen this receptor binds is unknown. Base qualities are not at hand, and no much larger clone is one base apart.

In this chain, TRBV18 is recombined with TRBJ1-4; the D gene remains uncertain. Sequencing input: naive CD4+ T cells from PBMCs. The sample's cell subset or site label, decoded: CD45RA+ positively selected. The sequence was obtained from a man aged 18 to 29 in good health. Some clones in this sample may be carry-over from other donors' samples. The sequence in DNA is TGTGCCAGCAATACCGGGCCCACTAATGAAAAACTGTTTTTT. Its translation reads: CASNTGPTNEKLFF.